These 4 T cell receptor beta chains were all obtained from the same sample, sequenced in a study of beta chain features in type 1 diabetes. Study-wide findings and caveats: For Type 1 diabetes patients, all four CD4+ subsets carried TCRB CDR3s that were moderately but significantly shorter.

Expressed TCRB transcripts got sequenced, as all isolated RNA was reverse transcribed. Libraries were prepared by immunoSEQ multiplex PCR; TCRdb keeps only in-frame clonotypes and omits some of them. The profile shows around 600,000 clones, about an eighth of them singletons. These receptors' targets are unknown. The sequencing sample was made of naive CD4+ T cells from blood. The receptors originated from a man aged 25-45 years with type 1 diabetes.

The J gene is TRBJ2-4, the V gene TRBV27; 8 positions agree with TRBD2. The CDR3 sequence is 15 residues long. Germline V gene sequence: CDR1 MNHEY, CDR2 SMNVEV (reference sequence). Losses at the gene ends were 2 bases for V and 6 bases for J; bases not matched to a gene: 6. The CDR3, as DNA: TGTGCCAGCAGTTTAAACGGGGGGGCCCCAAACATTCAGTACTTC. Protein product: CASSLNGGAPNIQYF.

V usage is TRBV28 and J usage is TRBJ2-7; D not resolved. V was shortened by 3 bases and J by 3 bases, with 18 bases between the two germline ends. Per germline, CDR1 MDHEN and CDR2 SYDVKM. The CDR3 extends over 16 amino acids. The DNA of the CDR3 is TGTGCCAGCAGTTTGGTCCTAGGGCAGACATACTACGAGCAGTACTTC. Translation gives CASSLVLGQTYYEQYF.

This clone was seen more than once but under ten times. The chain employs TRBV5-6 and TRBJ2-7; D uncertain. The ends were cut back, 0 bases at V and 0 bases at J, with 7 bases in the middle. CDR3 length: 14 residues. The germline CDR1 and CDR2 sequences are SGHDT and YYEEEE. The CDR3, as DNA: TGTGCCAGCAGCTTGGGGCAGCTCTCCTACGAGCAGTACTTC. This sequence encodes CASSLGQLSYEQYF.

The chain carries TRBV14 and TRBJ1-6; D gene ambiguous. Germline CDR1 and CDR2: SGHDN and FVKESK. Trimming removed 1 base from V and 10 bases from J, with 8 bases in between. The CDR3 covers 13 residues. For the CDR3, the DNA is TGTGCCAGCAGCCAAGGAAAAGGATCACCCCTCCACTTT. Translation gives CASSQGKGSPLHF.